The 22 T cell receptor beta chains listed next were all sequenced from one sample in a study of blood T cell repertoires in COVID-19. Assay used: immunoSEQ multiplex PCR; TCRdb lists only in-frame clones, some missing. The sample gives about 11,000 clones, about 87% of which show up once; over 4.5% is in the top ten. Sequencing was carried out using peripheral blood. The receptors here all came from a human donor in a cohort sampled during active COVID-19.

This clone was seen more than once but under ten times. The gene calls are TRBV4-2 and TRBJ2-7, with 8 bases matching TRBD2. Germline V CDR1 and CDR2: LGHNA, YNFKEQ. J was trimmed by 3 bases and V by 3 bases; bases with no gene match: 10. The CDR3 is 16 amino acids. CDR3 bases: TGTGCCAGCAGCCAGCTAGCGGGTGGGAAGTACTACGAGCAGTACTTC. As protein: CASSQLAGGKYYEQYF.

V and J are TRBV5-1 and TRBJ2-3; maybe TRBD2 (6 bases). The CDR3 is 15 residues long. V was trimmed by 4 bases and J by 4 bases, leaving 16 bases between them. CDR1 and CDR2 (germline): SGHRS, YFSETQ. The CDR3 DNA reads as TGCGCCAGCAGCCCGAGCGGGTCTGGCCCAGATACGCAGTATTTT. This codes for CASSPSGSGPDTQYF.

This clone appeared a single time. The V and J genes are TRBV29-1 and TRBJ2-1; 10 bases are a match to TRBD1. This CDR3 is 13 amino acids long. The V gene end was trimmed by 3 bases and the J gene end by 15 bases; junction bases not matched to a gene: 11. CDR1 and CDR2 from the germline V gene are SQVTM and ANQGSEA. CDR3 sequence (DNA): TGCAGCGTTGAGGCCGGGACAGGGGATATTACGTTCTTC. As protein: CSVEAGTGDITFF.

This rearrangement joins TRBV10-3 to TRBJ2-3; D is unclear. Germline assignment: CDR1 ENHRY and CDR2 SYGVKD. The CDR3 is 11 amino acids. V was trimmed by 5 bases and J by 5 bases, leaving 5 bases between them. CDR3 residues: CAISNRDTQYF. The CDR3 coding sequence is TGTGCCATCAGTAATAGAGATACGCAGTATTTT.

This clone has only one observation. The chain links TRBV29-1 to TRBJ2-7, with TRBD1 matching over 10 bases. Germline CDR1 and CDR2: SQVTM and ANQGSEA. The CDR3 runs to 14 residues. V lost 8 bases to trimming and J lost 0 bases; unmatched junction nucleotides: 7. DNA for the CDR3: TGCAGCATAACCCGGGACAGGGGCTCCTACGAGCAGTACTTC. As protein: CSITRDRGSYEQYF.

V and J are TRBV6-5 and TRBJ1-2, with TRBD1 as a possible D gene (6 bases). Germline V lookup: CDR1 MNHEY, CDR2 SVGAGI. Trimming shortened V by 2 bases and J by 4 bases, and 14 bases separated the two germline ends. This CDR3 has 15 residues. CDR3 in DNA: TGTGCCAGCAGTTACCCCACAGGGAGAGGCTATGGCTACACCTTC. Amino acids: CASSYPTGRGYGYTF.

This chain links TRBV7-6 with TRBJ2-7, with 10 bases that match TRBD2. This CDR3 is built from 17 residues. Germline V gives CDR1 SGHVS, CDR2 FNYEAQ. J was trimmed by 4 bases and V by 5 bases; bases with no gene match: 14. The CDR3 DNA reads TGTGCCAGCAGCCCAGGGGGGGGAGCGGGAGGGTTTTACGAGCAGTACTTC. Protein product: CASSPGGGAGGFYEQYF.

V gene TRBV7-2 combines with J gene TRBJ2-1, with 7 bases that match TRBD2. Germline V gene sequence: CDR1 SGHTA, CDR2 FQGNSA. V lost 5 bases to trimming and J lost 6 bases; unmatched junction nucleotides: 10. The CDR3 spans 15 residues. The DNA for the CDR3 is TGTGCCAGCAGCCCGAGCGGGAAGTCAGGCAATGAGCAGTTCTTC. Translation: CASSPSGKSGNEQFF. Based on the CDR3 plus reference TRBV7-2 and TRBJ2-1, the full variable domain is GAGVSQSPSNKVTEKGKDVELRCDPISGHTALYWYRQSLGQGLEFLIYFQGNSAPDKSGLPSDRFSAERTGGSVSTLTIQRTQQEDSAVYLCASSPSGKSGNEQFFGPGTRLTVL.

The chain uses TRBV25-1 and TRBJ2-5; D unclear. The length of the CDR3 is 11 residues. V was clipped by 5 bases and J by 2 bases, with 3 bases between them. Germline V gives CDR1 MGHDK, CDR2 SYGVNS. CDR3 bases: TGTGCCAGCAGTACACAAGAGACCCAGTACTTC. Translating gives CASSTQETQYF.

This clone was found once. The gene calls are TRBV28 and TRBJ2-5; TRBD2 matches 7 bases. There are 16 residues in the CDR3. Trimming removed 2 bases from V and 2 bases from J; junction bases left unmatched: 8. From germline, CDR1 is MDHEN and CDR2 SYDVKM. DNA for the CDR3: TGTGCCAGCAGTTTACGGGCTGGGCGGGGGCAAGAGACCCAGTACTTC. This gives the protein CASSLRAGRGQETQYF. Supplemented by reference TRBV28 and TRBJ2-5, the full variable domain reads DVKVTQSSRYLVKRTGEKVFLECVQDMDHENMFWYRQDPGLGLRLIYFSYDVKMKEKGDIPEGYSVSREKKERFSLILESASTNQTSMYLCASSLRAGRGQETQYFGPGTRLLVL.

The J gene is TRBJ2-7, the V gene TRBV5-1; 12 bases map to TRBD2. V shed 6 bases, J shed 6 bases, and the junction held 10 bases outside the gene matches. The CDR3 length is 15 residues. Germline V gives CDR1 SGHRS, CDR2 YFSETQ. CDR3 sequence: CASTPSSGRVSEQYF. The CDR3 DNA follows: TGCGCCAGCACCCCTTCTAGCGGGAGGGTATCCGAGCAGTACTTC.

DNA for the CDR3: TGTGCCAGCAGTTACTCGTTAGAGGGTAATGAGCAGTTCTTC. Its protein is CASSYSLEGNEQFF. The chain has TRBV6-6 and TRBJ2-1; the D gene is possibly TRBD2 (5 bases). The CDR3 spans 14 residues. Deletions cut 0 bases from V and 7 bases from J, with 10 bases between. Germline V gene lookup returns CDR1 MNHNY and CDR2 SVGAGI (reference sequence).

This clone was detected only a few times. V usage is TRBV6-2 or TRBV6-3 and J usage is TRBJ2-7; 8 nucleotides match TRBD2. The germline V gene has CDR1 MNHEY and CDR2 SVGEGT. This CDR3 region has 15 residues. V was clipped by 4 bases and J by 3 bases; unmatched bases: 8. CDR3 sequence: CASSSGEAGGYEQYF. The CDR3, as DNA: TGTGCCAGCAGTTCTGGCGAGGCGGGAGGCTACGAGCAGTACTTC.

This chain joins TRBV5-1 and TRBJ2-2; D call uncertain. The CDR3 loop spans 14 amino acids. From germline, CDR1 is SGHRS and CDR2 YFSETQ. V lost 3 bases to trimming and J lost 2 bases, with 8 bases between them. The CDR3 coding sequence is TGCGCCAGCAGCTGGGCTCCAAACACCGGGGAGCTGTTTTTT. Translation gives CASSWAPNTGELFF.

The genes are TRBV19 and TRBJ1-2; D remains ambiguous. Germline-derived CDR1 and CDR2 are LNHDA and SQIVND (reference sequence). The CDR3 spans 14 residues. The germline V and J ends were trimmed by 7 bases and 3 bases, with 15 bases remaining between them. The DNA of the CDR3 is TGTGCCAGTACTGTGGAGGACGGGCACTATGGCTACACCTTC. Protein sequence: CASTVEDGHYGYTF.

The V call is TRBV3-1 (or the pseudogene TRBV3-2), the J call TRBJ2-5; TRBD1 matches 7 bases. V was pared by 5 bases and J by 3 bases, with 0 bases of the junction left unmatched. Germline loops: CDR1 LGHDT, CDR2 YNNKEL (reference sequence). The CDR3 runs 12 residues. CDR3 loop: CASSGQEETQYF. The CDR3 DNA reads TGTGCCAGCAGCGGACAGGAAGAGACCCAGTACTTC.

The CDR3 sequence is CASSQGTGRSPLHF. In DNA, the CDR3 is TGTGCCAGCAGCCAAGGGACAGGTAGATCACCCCTCCACTTT. The chain employs TRBV5-6 and TRBJ1-6; 8 bases are shared with TRBD1. The CDR3 covers 14 residues. The ends lost 4 bases at V and 10 bases at J; junction bases unmatched: 7. From germline, CDR1 is SGHDT and CDR2 YYEEEE.

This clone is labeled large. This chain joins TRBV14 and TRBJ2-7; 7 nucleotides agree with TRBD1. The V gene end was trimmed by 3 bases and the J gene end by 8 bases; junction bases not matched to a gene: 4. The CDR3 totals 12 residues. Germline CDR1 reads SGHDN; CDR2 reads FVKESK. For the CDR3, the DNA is TGTGCCAGCAGCCATGACAGGGTTAAGCAGTACTTC. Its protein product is CASSHDRVKQYF.

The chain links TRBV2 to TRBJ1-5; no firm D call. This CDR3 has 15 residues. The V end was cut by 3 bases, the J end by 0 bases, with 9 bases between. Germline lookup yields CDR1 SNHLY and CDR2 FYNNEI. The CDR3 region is CASSDEGYSNQPQHF. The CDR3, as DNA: TGTGCCAGCAGTGATGAGGGCTATAGCAATCAGCCCCAGCATTTT.

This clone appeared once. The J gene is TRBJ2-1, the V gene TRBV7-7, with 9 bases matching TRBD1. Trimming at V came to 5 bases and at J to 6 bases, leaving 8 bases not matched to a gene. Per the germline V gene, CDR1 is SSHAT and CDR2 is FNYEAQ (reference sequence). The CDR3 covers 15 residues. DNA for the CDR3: TGTGCCAGCAGCGCCGGGACAGGGAAGGGCAATGAGCAGTTCTTC. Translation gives CASSAGTGKGNEQFF.

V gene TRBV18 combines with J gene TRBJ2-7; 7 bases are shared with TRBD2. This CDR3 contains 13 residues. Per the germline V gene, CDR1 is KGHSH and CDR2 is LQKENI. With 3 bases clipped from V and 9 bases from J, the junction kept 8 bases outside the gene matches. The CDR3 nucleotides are TGTGCCAGCTCACCTTCCGCAACTAGCGCGCAGTACTTC. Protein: CASSPSATSAQYF.

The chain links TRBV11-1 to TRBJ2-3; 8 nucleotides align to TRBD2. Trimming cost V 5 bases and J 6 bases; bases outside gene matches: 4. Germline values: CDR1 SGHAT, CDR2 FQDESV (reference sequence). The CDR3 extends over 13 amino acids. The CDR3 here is CASSPGGVDTQYF. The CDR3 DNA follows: TGTGCCAGCAGCCCGGGGGGGGTGGATACGCAGTATTTT.